The 5 T cell receptor beta chains presented below share a single source sample, sequenced in a study of blood T cells in healthy people across ages. Alongside a J-beta primer mix, a sample-barcoded 5' primer served in a second PCR lasting roughly 7 to 11 cycles. TCRdb reanalysed the 5' RACE reads using MiXCR and keeps one entry per CDR3 protein. The repertoire includes approximately 1.5 million distinct CDR3 sequences, 35% to 45% of them detected once, and more than 4% sits in the top ten. Source material: blood. All receptors derive from a woman aged 18-30 years in good health.

The chain couples TRBV4-3 to TRBJ2-5; D not resolved. The CDR3 consists of 14 residues. V dropped 0 bases and J dropped 11 bases, with 16 bases sitting between them. Germline V lookup: CDR1 LGHNA, CDR2 YSLEER. CDR3 DNA sequence: TGCGCCAGCAGCCAAGATGCAGGAACCCTGGAGCAGTACTTC. This translates into CASSQDAGTLEQYF.

This chain links TRBV20-1 with TRBJ1-5, with D unclear. The V end lost 0 bases, the J end lost 0 bases, and 9 bases lay between the germline ends. Germline V gene lookup returns CDR1 DFQATT and CDR2 SNEGSKA (reference sequence). CDR3 length equals 15 residues. CDR3 coding DNA: TGCAGTGCTAGAGATCCTTTCGATAGCAATCAGCCCCAGCATTTT. It is translated as CSARDPFDSNQPQHF.

The chain employs TRBV27 and TRBJ2-1; D not resolved. V gave up 6 bases and J gave up 9 bases, with 12 bases separating them. The CDR3 length is 12 residues. Looked up from germline, CDR1 is MNHEY and CDR2 is SMNVEV (reference sequence). In DNA form, the CDR3 reads TGTGCCAGCAGAGCACTAACTCCTGAGCAGTTCTTC. Protein product: CASRALTPEQFF.

This clonotype occurred a few times. This chain links TRBV20-1 with TRBJ1-6, with TRBD1 identical over 7 bases. The CDR3 spans 16 residues. Germline V gives CDR1 DFQATT, CDR2 SNEGSKA (reference sequence). J lost 8 bases, V lost 0 bases, and 10 bases had no gene match. The CDR3 protein is CSARDSKGAEYSPLHF. The CDR3 coding sequence is TGCAGTGCTAGAGATTCTAAGGGGGCCGAATATTCACCCCTCCACTTT.

The chain carries TRBV20-1 and TRBJ2-1, with 7 bases that match TRBD1. Germline V CDR1 and CDR2: DFQATT, SNEGSKA (reference sequence). CDR3 length: 14 amino acids. V lost 2 bases to trimming and J lost 2 bases; unmatched junction nucleotides: 3. CDR3 bases: TGCAGTGCTAGAAAAGGGGGCACCTACAATGAGCAGTTCTTC. This sequence encodes CSARKGGTYNEQFF.